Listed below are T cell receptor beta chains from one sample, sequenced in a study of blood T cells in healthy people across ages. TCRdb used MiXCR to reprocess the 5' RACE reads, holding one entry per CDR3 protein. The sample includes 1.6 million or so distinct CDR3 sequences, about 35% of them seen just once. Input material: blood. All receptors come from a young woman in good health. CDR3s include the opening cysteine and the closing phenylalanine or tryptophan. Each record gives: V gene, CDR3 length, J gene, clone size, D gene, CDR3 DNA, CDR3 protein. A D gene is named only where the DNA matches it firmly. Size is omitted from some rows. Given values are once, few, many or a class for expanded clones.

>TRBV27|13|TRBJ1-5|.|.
TGTGCCAGCAGTTCCGGGGACGGGCAGCCCCAGCAGTTT
CASSSGDGQPQQF
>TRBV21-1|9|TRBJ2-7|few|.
TGTGCCAGTCCGGACGAGCAGTACTTC
CASPDEQYF
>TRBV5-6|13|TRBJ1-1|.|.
TGTACCAGCAGCTTGGATAGGGTCAGTGAAGCTTTCTTT
CTSSLDRVSEAFF
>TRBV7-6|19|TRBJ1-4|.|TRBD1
TGTGCCAGCAGCTGGGGGCCGCCGGGACAGGGGCGTTTGAATGAAAAACTGTTTTTT
CASSWGPPGQGRLNEKLFF
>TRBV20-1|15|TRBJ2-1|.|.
TGCAGTGCGTCCCCTTGGGCGGAGGGCCTTTGGGAGCAGTTCTTC
CSASPWAEGLWEQFF
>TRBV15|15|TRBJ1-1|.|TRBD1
TGTGCCACCAGCAGAGAGGGGACAGAACACACTGAAGCTTTCTTT
CATSREGTEHTEAFF
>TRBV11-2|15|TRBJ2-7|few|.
TGTGCCAGCAGCTTAGTTTTGGGCCAGACCTACGAGCAGTACTTC
CASSLVLGQTYEQYF
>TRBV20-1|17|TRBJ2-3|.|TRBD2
TGCAGTGCTAGAGGCCGACAACTAGCGGGGGGAGAAGATACGCAGTATTTT
CSARGRQLAGGEDTQYF
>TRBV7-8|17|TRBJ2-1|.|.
TGTGCCAGCAGCTTAGAACCGTCGGGACGGGGTTGGAATGAGCAGTTCTTC
CASSLEPSGRGWNEQFF
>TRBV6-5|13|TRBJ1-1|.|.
TGTGCCAGCAGTTACTCGACCCAAACTGAAGCTTTCTTT
CASSYSTQTEAFF
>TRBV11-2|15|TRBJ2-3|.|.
TGTGCCAGCAGCCCCTGGGGCCTTGGTACAGATACGCAGTATTTT
CASSPWGLGTDTQYF
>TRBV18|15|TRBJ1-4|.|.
TGTGCCAGCTCACCTCGACGGGGAGCTAATGAAAAACTGTTTTTT
CASSPRRGANEKLFF
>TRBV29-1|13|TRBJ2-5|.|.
TGCAGCGTTCAAGGGGGTTTAGGAGAGACCCAGTACTTC
CSVQGGLGETQYF
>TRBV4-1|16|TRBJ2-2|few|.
TGCGCCAGCAGCCAAGAGCAGGGCGCGAACACCGGGGAGCTGTTTTTT
CASSQEQGANTGELFF
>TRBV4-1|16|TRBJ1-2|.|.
TGCGCCAGCAGCCAAGGGGGGGAGGTCGCTAACTATGGCTACACCTTC
CASSQGGEVANYGYTF
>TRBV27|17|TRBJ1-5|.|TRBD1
TGTGCCAGCAGACCGGGACAGGGCCTTTATAGCAATCAGCCCCAGCATTTT
CASRPGQGLYSNQPQHF
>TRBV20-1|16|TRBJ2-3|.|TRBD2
TGCAGTGCCAAGGGGACTAGCGGGAGGAGGACAGATACGCAGTATTTT
CSAKGTSGRRTDTQYF
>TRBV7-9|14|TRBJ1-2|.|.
TGTGCCAGCAGCTTAGCCTATGGGGGTAGTGGCTACACCTTC
CASSLAYGGSGYTF
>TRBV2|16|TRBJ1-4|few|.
TGTGCCAGCAGTGAAGTGGCTCAGAGAGGGCGCGAAAAACTGTTTTTT
CASSEVAQRGREKLFF
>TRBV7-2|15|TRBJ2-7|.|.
TGTGCCAGCAACCCTATGGCCGGCGGCACCTACGAGCAGTACTTC
CASNPMAGGTYEQYF
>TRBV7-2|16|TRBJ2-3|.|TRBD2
TGTGCCAGCAGCCCGCTAAACGGGGGGGCGACAGATACGCAGTATTTT
CASSPLNGGATDTQYF
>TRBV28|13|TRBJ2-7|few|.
TGTGCCACTGAATCTACAGGGTTTTACGAGCAGTACTTC
CATESTGFYEQYF
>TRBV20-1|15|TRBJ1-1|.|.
TGCAGTGCTAGAGACCCCACAGGGCCGGAGGCTGAAGCTTTCTTT
CSARDPTGPEAEAFF
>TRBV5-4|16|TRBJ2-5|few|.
TGTGCCAGCAGCTCTCCTCCCCGGGACGCTGGAGAGACCCAGTACTTC
CASSSPPRDAGETQYF
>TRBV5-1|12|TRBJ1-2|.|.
TGCGCCAGCAGCTCGAGCCTTGGTGGCTACACCTTC
CASSSSLGGYTF
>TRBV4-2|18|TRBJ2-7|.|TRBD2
TGTGCCAGCAGCCAAGATCGCCCCCTAGCGGGAGGATCCGACGAGCAGTACTTC
CASSQDRPLAGGSDEQYF
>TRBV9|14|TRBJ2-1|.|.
TGTGCCAGCAGCCCTCGGGTAGGGGAAGGGGAGCAGTTCTTC
CASSPRVGEGEQFF
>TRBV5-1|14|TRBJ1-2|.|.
TGCGCCAGCAGCTTTGCGGGTCTTGACTATGGCTACACCTTC
CASSFAGLDYGYTF
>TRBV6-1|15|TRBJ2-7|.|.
TGTGCCAGCAGTGAAGCGATGGGTCTGACCTACGAGCAGTACTTC
CASSEAMGLTYEQYF